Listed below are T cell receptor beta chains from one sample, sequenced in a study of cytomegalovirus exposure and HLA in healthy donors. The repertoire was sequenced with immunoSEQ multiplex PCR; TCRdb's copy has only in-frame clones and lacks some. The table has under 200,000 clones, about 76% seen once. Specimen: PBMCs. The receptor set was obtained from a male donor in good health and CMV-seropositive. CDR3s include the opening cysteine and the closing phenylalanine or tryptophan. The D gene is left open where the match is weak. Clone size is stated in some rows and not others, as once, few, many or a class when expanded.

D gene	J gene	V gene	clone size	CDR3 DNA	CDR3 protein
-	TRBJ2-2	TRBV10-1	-	TGCGCCAGCAGCAAGAACATGAACACCGGGGAGCTGTTTTTT	CASSKNMNTGELFF
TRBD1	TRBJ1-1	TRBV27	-	TGTGCCAGCAGCCCCCTCGACAGGGGGAACACTGAAGCTTTCTTT	CASSPLDRGNTEAFF
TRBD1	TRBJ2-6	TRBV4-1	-	TGCGCCAGCAGCCAGGAACGACAGGGGAGCTCTGGGGCCAACGTCCTGACTTTC	CASSQERQGSSGANVLTF
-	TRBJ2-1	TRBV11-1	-	TGTGCCAGCAGCAGACAGGCGACCCTCAATGAGCAGTTCTTC	CASSRQATLNEQFF
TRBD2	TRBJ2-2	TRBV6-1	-	TGTGCCAGCAGTGAACTAGCGGGGGGGCCCGGGGAGCTGTTTTTT	CASSELAGGPGELFF
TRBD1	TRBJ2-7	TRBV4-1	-	TGCGCCAGCAGCCAAGATTCCCCAGGGGGTGGCGAGCAGTACTTC	CASSQDSPGGGEQYF
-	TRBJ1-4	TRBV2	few	TGTGCCAGCAGGGCCGAAAAACTGTTTTTT	CASRAEKLFF
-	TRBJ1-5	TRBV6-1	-	TGTGCCAGCACTCAGGGCAGGGGTAGCAATCAGCCCCAGCATTTT	CASTQGRGSNQPQHF
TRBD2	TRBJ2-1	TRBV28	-	TGTGCCAGCAGTTCCCTTCGACTAGCGGGGGGGCGAGGCCGCCTCAATGAGCAGTTCTTC	CASSSLRLAGGRGRLNEQFF
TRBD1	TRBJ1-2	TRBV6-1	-	TGTGCCAGCAGGGAGACAGGGCTCTATGGCTACACCTTC	CASRETGLYGYTF
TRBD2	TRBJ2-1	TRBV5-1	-	TGCGCCAGCAGCTCCGTTAGCGGGGGCGGCACTGAGCAGTTCTTC	CASSSVSGGGTEQFF
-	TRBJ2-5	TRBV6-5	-	TGTGCCAGCAACGCTCACCGGGAAGGGACCCAGTACTTC	CASNAHREGTQYF
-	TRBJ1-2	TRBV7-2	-	TGTGCCAGCAGCTACAACAGGGAAGGGACGTATGGCTACACCTTC	CASSYNREGTYGYTF
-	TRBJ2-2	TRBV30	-	TGTGCCTGGATTCCGGTCGGGGAGGTTGGCGGGGAGCTGTTTTTT	CAWIPVGEVGGELFF
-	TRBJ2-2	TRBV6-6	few	TGTGCCAGCAGACACGCTCAGAACACCGGGGAGCTGTTTTTT	CASRHAQNTGELFF
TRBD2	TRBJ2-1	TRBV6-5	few	TGTGCCAGCAGTTATTTCGGCGGGGGGCGCAATGAGCAGTTCTTC	CASSYFGGGRNEQFF
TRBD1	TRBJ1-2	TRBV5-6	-	TGTGCCAGCAGCTCAGACTGGGACAGGGGGCAATTAGGAAACTATGGCTACACCTTC	CASSSDWDRGQLGNYGYTF
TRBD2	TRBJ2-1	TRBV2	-	TGTGCCCACACGAGGCGGGGGGAGCCCCTCGGGCAGTTCTTC	CAHTRRGEPLGQFF
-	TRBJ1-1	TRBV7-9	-	TGTGCCAGCAGCGTGATAGGGGCGGTCACTGAAGCTTTCTTT	CASSVIGAVTEAFF
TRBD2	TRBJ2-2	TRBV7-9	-	TGTGCCAGCAGCAAGACTAGCGGGGGGGTGATTGCCGGGGAGCTGTTTTTT	CASSKTSGGVIAGELFF
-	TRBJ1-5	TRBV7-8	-	TGTGCCAGCAGCTTAATCCGTGGCCTTCGTAGCAATCAGCCCCAGCATTTT	CASSLIRGLRSNQPQHF
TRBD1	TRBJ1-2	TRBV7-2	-	TGTGCCAGCAGCCCCTCAGGGGGCTATGGCTACACCTTC	CASSPSGGYGYTF
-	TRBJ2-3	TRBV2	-	TGTGCCAGCAGTGATTATGGGGGCCCGCGAGATACGCAGTATTTT	CASSDYGGPRDTQYF
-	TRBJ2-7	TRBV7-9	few	TGTGCCAGCGGCAGGGTAGGTGGCTCCTACGAGCAGTACTTC	CASGRVGGSYEQYF
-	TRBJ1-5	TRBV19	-	TGTGCCAGTAGTATGGACAGCCAAAATCAGCCCCAGCATTTT	CASSMDSQNQPQHF
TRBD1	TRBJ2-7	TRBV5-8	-	TGTGCCAGCAGCTCTCTGGGGACAGGGGCATCCTACGAGCAGTACTTC	CASSSLGTGASYEQYF
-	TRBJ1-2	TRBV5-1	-	TGCGCCAGCAGCTTGGGTCCAGGGAACTATGGCTACACCTTC	CASSLGPGNYGYTF
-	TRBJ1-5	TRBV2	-	TGTGCCAGCAGACAACAGGGCAATCAGCCCCAGCATTTT	CASRQQGNQPQHF
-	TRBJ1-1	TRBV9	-	TGTGCCAGCAGCGTGCGCCCCGACACTGAAGCTTTCTTT	CASSVRPDTEAFF
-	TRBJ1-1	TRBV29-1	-	TGCAGCGCCTCCTTTTCTCGAGACACTGAAGCTTTCTTT	CSASFSRDTEAFF
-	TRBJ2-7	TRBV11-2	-	TGTGCCAGCAGCCCAGTCTCAGGGATGGATTACGAGCAGTACTTC	CASSPVSGMDYEQYF
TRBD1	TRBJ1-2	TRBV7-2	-	TGTGCCAGCAGGTGGACAGGGGGCTATGGCTACACCTTC	CASRWTGGYGYTF
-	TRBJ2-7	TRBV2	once	TGTGCCAGCAGTCCCCGCTACGAGCAGTACTTC	CASSPRYEQYF
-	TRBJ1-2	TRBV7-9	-	TGTGCCAGCAGCTCCGAGCGGACGGATAACTATGGCTACACCTTC	CASSSERTDNYGYTF
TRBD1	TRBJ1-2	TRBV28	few	TGTGCCAGCAGGCAGGGGGACTATGGCTACACCTTC	CASRQGDYGYTF
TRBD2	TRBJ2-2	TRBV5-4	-	TGTGCCAGCAGAATAGCGGGGGGGCGGGCCGGGGAGCTGTTTTTT	CASRIAGGRAGELFF
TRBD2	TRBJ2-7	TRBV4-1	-	TGCGCCAGCAGCCAGGCCGGGACTAGCGGGGGGGCCTACGAGCAGTACTTC	CASSQAGTSGGAYEQYF